Presented here are 16 T cell receptor beta chains from one specimen sequenced in a study of cytomegalovirus exposure and HLA in healthy donors. Measured with immunoSEQ multiplex PCR; TCRdb has only the in-frame clones, and not every one. The sample shows approximately 76,000 clones, 90% to 95% of them seen only once. Sequencing was carried out using PBMCs. These receptors were taken from a woman aged 18-35 years in good health and CMV-seronegative.

V usage is TRBV19 and J usage is TRBJ1-5; D is perhaps TRBD1 (6 bases). Trimming took 4 bases from V and 6 from J, leaving 19 bases between them. The CDR3 is 16 amino acids. Per the germline V gene, CDR1 is LNHDA and CDR2 is SQIVND (reference sequence). CDR3 residues: CASSRGGGGVPQPQHF. The CDR3 bases are TGTGCCAGTAGTAGAGGCGGCGGGGGCGTCCCTCAGCCCCAGCATTTT.

This clone has only one observation. The chain links TRBV11-1 to TRBJ2-2, with D possibly TRBD2 on 7 matching bases. The germline V gene encodes CDR1 SGHAT and CDR2 FQDESV (reference sequence). V dropped 7 bases and J dropped 0 bases, with 15 bases sitting between them. The CDR3 totals 16 residues. CDR3 sequence: CASTLGAGANTGELFF. In DNA, the CDR3 is TGTGCCAGCACCTTGGGGGCGGGGGCGAACACCGGGGAGCTGTTTTTT.

The rearrangement joins TRBV25-1 to TRBJ1-1; 9 bases map to TRBD1. Germline values: CDR1 MGHDK, CDR2 SYGVNS. CDR3 length: 14 residues. V lost 5 bases and J lost 5; bases outside the gene matches: 6. CDR3 region: CASSHRTGETEAFF. The DNA for the CDR3 is TGTGCCAGCAGTCACCGGACAGGGGAAACTGAAGCTTTCTTT.

Concerning this clone: The germline gene is not matched at one end of the junction; a read error may be the cause. The chain combines TRBV7-7 with TRBJ2-3; TRBD2 aligns across 7 bases. Germline lookup yields CDR1 SSHAT and CDR2 FNYEAQ (reference sequence). This CDR3 contains 15 residues. In DNA, the CDR3 is TGTGCTAGCAGCCCGGGACTACCGGACACAGATACGCAGTATTTT. It specifies CASSPGLPDTDTQYF.

The chain employs TRBV11-3 and TRBJ2-5; TRBD2 matches at 8 bases. V shed 5 bases, J shed 3 bases, and the junction held 11 bases outside the gene matches. The CDR3 contains 16 residues. Germline lookup yields CDR1 SGHNT and CDR2 YENEEA. The CDR3 is CASSPGGAGVEETQYF. CDR3 sequence (DNA): TGTGCCAGCAGCCCCGGGGGAGCGGGAGTAGAAGAGACCCAGTACTTC.

The chain recombines TRBV30 with TRBJ2-1; 14 bases line up with TRBD2. The V gene end was trimmed by 0 bases and the J gene end by 6 bases; junction bases not matched to a gene: 1. Germline V gene sequence: CDR1 GTSNPN, CDR2 SVGIG (reference sequence). CDR3 length: 15 residues. CDR3 bases: TGTGCCTGGAGTGTAGGGACTAGCGGGAGCAATGAGCAGTTCTTC. Its protein product is CAWSVGTSGSNEQFF.

The DNA for the CDR3 is TGTGCCAGTAGTACAATCAAGAACACCGGGGAGCTGTTTTTT. Translation gives CASSTIKNTGELFF. The rearrangement links TRBV19 to TRBJ2-2; no clear D gene. The CDR3 contains 14 residues. Germline-derived CDR1 and CDR2 are LNHDA and SQIVND (reference sequence). V lost 4 bases to trimming and J lost 1 base, with 7 bases between them.

The chain couples TRBV9 to TRBJ1-5, with TRBD1 matching over 7 bases. The CDR3 covers 15 residues. The V segment lost 2 bases and the J segment 3 bases; nucleotides outside the gene matches: 5. Germline CDR1 SGDLS, CDR2 YYNGEE. CDR3 residues: CASSVEGQPNQPQHF. In DNA, the CDR3 is TGTGCCAGCAGCGTCGAGGGACAGCCCAATCAGCCCCAGCATTTT. The variable domain in full, completed from reference TRBV9 and TRBJ1-5, reads DSGVTQTPKHLITATGQRVTLRCSPRSGDLSVYWYQQSLDQGLQFLIQYYNGEERAKGNILERFSAQQFPDLHSELNLSSLELGDSALYFCASSVEGQPNQPQHFGDGTRLSIL.

The rearrangement links TRBV7-8 to TRBJ1-3; 7 bases map to TRBD1. The V gene end was trimmed by 4 bases and the J gene end by 0 bases; junction bases not matched to a gene: 0. Germline V gives CDR1 SGHVS, CDR2 FQNEAQ. This CDR3 spans 14 amino acids. The CDR3 DNA sequence: TGTGCCAGCAGCTGGGACAGCTCTGGAAACACCATATATTTT. As protein: CASSWDSSGNTIYF.

V and J are TRBV5-1 and TRBJ2-1; D gene unclear. CDR1 is SGHRS and CDR2 is YFSETQ in the germline V gene. The V end lost 2 bases, the J end lost 3 bases, and 9 bases lay between the germline ends. The CDR3 contains 14 residues. CDR3 coding DNA: TGCGCCAGCAGCTTTGGGCAGATCTACAATGAGCAGTTCTTC. This sequence encodes CASSFGQIYNEQFF. Full variable domain (remainder filled in from reference TRBV5-1 and TRBJ2-1): KAGVTQTPRYLIKTRGQQVTLSCSPISGHRSVSWYQQTPGQGLQFLFEYFSETQRNKGNFPGRFSGRQFSNSRSEMNVSTLELGDSALYLCASSFGQIYNEQFFGPGTRLTVL.

The chain carries TRBV28 and TRBJ2-7; 7 bases line up with TRBD2. Germline trimming cut 4 bases from V and 2 bases from J; bases unmatched to any gene: 5. Germline V gives CDR1 MDHEN, CDR2 SYDVKM. The CDR3 sequence is 14 residues long. Written as DNA, the CDR3 is TGTGCCAGCAGTTCCCGGGACTACCCCTACGAGCAGTACTTC. It yields the protein CASSSRDYPYEQYF.

This rearrangement joins TRBV5-1 to TRBJ2-7; the match to TRBD1 covers 8 bases. Germline lookup yields CDR1 SGHRS and CDR2 YFSETQ. The CDR3 is 15 residues long. V gave up 4 bases and J gave up 4 bases; unmatched junction bases: 10. CDR3 nucleotides: TGCGCCAGCAGCATACAAGGACAGGGCAAGTACGAGCAGTACTTC. Its protein product is CASSIQGQGKYEQYF.

This chain links TRBV27 with TRBJ2-7, with 8 bases fitting TRBD2. This CDR3 has 16 residues. V shed 1 base, J shed 3 bases, and the junction held 8 bases outside the gene matches. CDR1 MNHEY and CDR2 SMNVEV come from the germline V gene (reference sequence). The CDR3 sequence is CASSLFPTSALYEQYF. In DNA form, the CDR3 reads TGTGCCAGCAGTTTATTCCCGACTAGCGCTCTCTACGAGCAGTACTTC.

In its sample, this clone was seen once. V gene TRBV7-6 combines with J gene TRBJ2-7, with D perhaps matching TRBD2 (6 bases). From germline, CDR1 is SGHVS and CDR2 FNYEAQ. The CDR3 contains 15 residues. V was clipped by 0 bases and J by 7 bases, with 16 bases between them. The CDR3 region is CASSLAKNSRGEQYF. As DNA, the CDR3 is TGTGCCAGCAGCTTAGCGAAAAACTCCCGGGGGGAGCAGTACTTC.

This sequence joins TRBV11-3 and TRBJ2-3; D gene unclear. CDR3 length equals 13 residues. In germline, CDR1 is SGHNT, CDR2 YENEEA. With 2 bases removed from V and 0 bases from J, the gap between germline ends came to 3 bases. Here the CDR3 DNA reads TGTGCCAGCAGCTTATCTAGCACAGATACGCAGTATTTT. It encodes CASSLSSTDTQYF. The full variable domain, completed using reference TRBV11-3 and TRBJ2-3, is EAGVVQSPRYKIIEKKQPVAFWCNPISGHNTLYWYLQNLGQGPELLIRYENEEAVDDSQLPKDRFSAERLKGVDSTLKIQPAELGDSAVYLCASSLSSTDTQYFGPGTRLTVL.

The chain couples TRBV19 to TRBJ1-1, with a possible D match to TRBD1 (6 bases). Deletions cut 0 bases from V and 1 base from J, with 12 bases between. The CDR3 sequence is 16 residues long. Germline V gives CDR1 LNHDA, CDR2 SQIVND (reference sequence). The CDR3 reads CASSIDRGQQNTEAFF. The CDR3 region has the DNA TGTGCCAGTAGTATAGATCGAGGACAGCAGAACACTGAAGCTTTCTTT.